This entry lists 23 T cell receptor beta chains sequenced from one sample in a study of graft-versus-host responses after intestinal transplantation. These receptors' antigens are unknown. Data came from immunoSEQ multiplex PCR; TCRdb stores just in-frame clones and leaves some out. The repertoire includes about 100,000 clones, roughly nine tenths of them detected once, and roughly 0.2% sits in the top ten. This sample comprised unstimulated CD4+ T cells sorted from spleen or lymph node cells, obtained before transplant. The receptors derive from a human donor who was the organ donor for an intestinal transplant.

The gene calls are TRBV9 and TRBJ2-2; 13 bases align to TRBD2. The CDR3 contains 18 residues. J gave up 0 bases and V 4 bases, and 6 bases lay outside the gene matches. Germline CDR1 and CDR2: SGDLS and YYNGEE. The CDR3, as DNA: TGTGCCAGCAGCCCTGGGACTAGCGGGGAGGCGAACACCGGGGAGCTGTTTTTT. It codes for CASSPGTSGEANTGELFF.

V usage is TRBV19 and J usage is TRBJ2-6, with a weak D call TRBD1 (6 bases). Trimming pared 8 bases from V and 2 bases from J, leaving 13 bases between. Germline loops: CDR1 LNHDA, CDR2 SQIVND (reference sequence). This CDR3 has 15 residues. The CDR3 is CASQNRVAGANVLTF. The CDR3 bases are TGTGCCAGTCAAAACAGGGTGGCTGGGGCCAACGTCCTGACTTTC.

Worth noting for this clone: An end of the junction does not agree with germline; a read error may underlie this. The rearrangement links TRBV27 to TRBJ1-1; maybe TRBD1 (5 bases). The germline V gene has CDR1 MNHEY and CDR2 SMNVEV (reference sequence). This CDR3 contains 17 residues. The CDR3 nucleotides are TGTGCCAGCAGTTTATACGGCAGGGCGCCGTCGAACTCTGAAGCTTTCTTT. The encoded protein is CASSLYGRAPSNSEAFF.

The V call is TRBV7-6, the J call TRBJ2-2, with no clear D. The germline CDR1 and CDR2 sequences are SGHVS and FNYEAQ. Trimming cost V 4 bases and J 11 bases, with 8 bases left between them. This CDR3 is 11 amino acids long. The CDR3 DNA reads TGTGCCAGCAGCTCCCCGACAGAGCTGTTTTTT. This translates into CASSSPTELFF. The full variable domain, in which reference TRBV7-6 and TRBJ2-2 provide the parts outside the CDR3, is GAGVSQSPRYKVTKRGQDVALRCDPISGHVSLYWYRQALGQGPEFLTYFNYEAQQDKSGLPNDRFSAERPEGSISTLTIQRTEQRDSAMYRCASSSPTELFFGEGSRLTVL.

V and J are TRBV4-2 and TRBJ2-7; weak D call: TRBD1 (6 bases). CDR1 LGHNA and CDR2 YNFKEQ come from the germline V gene. The ends were cut back, 0 bases at V and 0 bases at J, with 12 bases in the middle. The CDR3 totals 16 residues. This chain's CDR3 is CASSQEGARVSYEQYF. CDR3 DNA: TGTGCCAGCAGCCAAGAGGGGGCGAGGGTCTCCTACGAGCAGTACTTC.

J is TRBJ2-1 and V is TRBV4-3, with TRBD2 matching over 12 bases. The CDR3 runs 18 residues. From germline, CDR1 is LGHNA and CDR2 YSLEER. Losses at the gene ends were 4 bases for V and 7 bases for J; bases not matched to a gene: 14. The CDR3 sequence is CASSPVTSGRGRRNEQFF. The CDR3 DNA is TGCGCCAGCAGCCCAGTGACTAGCGGGAGAGGCCGGAGGAATGAGCAGTTCTTC.

J is TRBJ2-1 and V is TRBV11-2, with 11 bases lining up with TRBD2. The junction had 14 bases not matched to a gene; V was cut back by 2 bases and J by 5 bases. The CDR3 consists of 19 residues. From germline, CDR1 is SGHAT and CDR2 FQNNGV. CDR3 coding DNA: TGTGCCAGCAGCTTATCCGGCGCCGGACTAGCGGGCTCGAACAATGAGCAGTTCTTC. It codes for CASSLSGAGLAGSNNEQFF.

The V and J genes are TRBV19 and TRBJ1-2; TRBD1 agrees at 7 bases. Trimming removed 4 bases from V and 0 bases from J; junction bases left unmatched: 2. Germline lookup yields CDR1 LNHDA and CDR2 SQIVND (reference sequence). The CDR3 has 14 residues. The CDR3 DNA reads as TGTGCCAGTAGTAAAGGGACAGCTAACTATGGCTACACCTTC. The encoded protein is CASSKGTANYGYTF.

The chain couples TRBV27 to TRBJ1-6; unclear D gene. The CDR3 loop spans 15 amino acids. The V gene lost 11 bases and the J gene lost 7 bases, with 21 bases spanning the gap. Germline V gene data show CDR1 as MNHEY and CDR2 as SMNVEV (reference sequence). The CDR3 region has the DNA TGTGCCTCCGTGAAGTCAGCGGTCCCGAATTCACCCCTCCACTTT. It codes for CASVKSAVPNSPLHF.

This chain uses TRBV5-4 with TRBJ2-7, with 8 bases that match TRBD2. CDR1 is SGHNT, CDR2 YYREEE, per germline (reference sequence). CDR3 size: 15 residues. The V gene end was trimmed by 0 bases and the J gene end by 1 base; junction bases not matched to a gene: 3. CDR3 in DNA: TGTGCCAGCAGCTTGGCTAGCGGGTTTTCCTACGAGCAGTACTTC. Translated: CASSLASGFSYEQYF.

This chain links TRBV28 with TRBJ2-7; possible D gene TRBD2, 5 bases. Germline CDR1 and CDR2: MDHEN and SYDVKM. This CDR3 contains 13 residues. V was clipped by 6 bases and J by 0 bases, with 9 bases between them. The CDR3 DNA follows: TGTGCCAGCAGAGTGGGGAGCTCCTACGAGCAGTACTTC. Translating it yields CASRVGSSYEQYF.

This chain links TRBV6-5 with TRBJ2-5; TRBD1 aligns across 7 bases. The CDR3 extends over 12 amino acids. The junction had 4 bases not matched to a gene; V was cut back by 7 bases and J by 5 bases. The germline V gene has CDR1 MNHEY and CDR2 SVGAGI. The CDR3 DNA follows: TGTGCCAGCAAAGACAGGGTCGAGACCCAGTACTTC. This translates into CASKDRVETQYF.

The genes are TRBV2 and TRBJ2-5, with 9 bases aligning to TRBD2. The CDR3 sequence is 15 residues long. J lost 5 bases, V lost 6 bases, and 10 bases had no gene match. CDR1 is SNHLY, CDR2 FYNNEI, per germline. The CDR3 bases are TGTGCCAGCAGGGGGTTGAGCGGGGGGCGGGAGACCCAGTACTTC. This codes for CASRGLSGGRETQYF.

V and J are TRBV6-5 and TRBJ2-2, with 7 nucleotides matching TRBD1. The V gene end was trimmed by 6 bases and the J gene end by 1 base; junction bases not matched to a gene: 5. The CDR3 length is 15 residues. From germline, CDR1 is MNHEY and CDR2 SVGAGI. The CDR3 bases are TGTGCCAGCAGGACCCGACAGGGGAACACCGGGGAGCTGTTTTTT. It encodes CASRTRQGNTGELFF.

This clone was detected only a few times. The rearrangement links TRBV6-5 to TRBJ1-3, with 8 bases fitting TRBD1. Germline V lookup: CDR1 MNHEY, CDR2 SVGAGI. The CDR3 is 15 residues long. With V trimmed by 6 bases and J by 4 bases, 8 bases remained unmatched. CDR3 residues: CASRQFRGLGNTIYF. CDR3 nucleotides: TGTGCCAGCAGACAATTCAGGGGGCTCGGAAACACCATATATTTT.

CDR3 sequence reads: CASSYRTATYNYGYTF. CDR3 in DNA: TGTGCCAGCAGCTATCGGACAGCGACCTATAACTATGGCTACACCTTC. The chain employs TRBV7-2 and TRBJ1-2, with D possibly being TRBD1 (6 bases). V lost 4 bases and J 1 base, leaving 16 bases between the germline ends. The CDR3 consists of 16 residues. Germline V gene data show CDR1 as SGHTA and CDR2 as FQGNSA. Complete variable domain (other parts from reference TRBV7-2 and TRBJ1-2): GAGVSQSPSNKVTEKGKDVELRCDPISGHTALYWYRQSLGQGLEFLIYFQGNSAPDKSGLPSDRFSAERTGGSVSTLTIQRTQQEDSAVYLCASSYRTATYNYGYTFGSGTRLTVV.

The chain has TRBV7-2 and TRBJ2-5; D call uncertain. Trimming took 2 bases from V and 2 from J, leaving 9 bases between them. The CDR3 has 14 amino acids. Germline V gene lookup returns CDR1 SGHTA and CDR2 FQGNSA. CDR3 in DNA: TGTGCCAGCAGCTTATTCTTATCTCAAGAGACCCAGTACTTC. Its protein product is CASSLFLSQETQYF. The variable domain in full, completed from reference TRBV7-2 and TRBJ2-5, reads GAGVSQSPSNKVTEKGKDVELRCDPISGHTALYWYRQSLGQGLEFLIYFQGNSAPDKSGLPSDRFSAERTGGSVSTLTIQRTQQEDSAVYLCASSLFLSQETQYFGPGTRLLVL.

The J gene is TRBJ1-2, the V gene TRBV4-1, with 8 bases lining up with TRBD1. Germline V gives CDR1 MGHRA, CDR2 YSYEKL. The CDR3 extends over 15 amino acids. V shed 1 base and J 5 bases; nucleotides not matched to a gene: 6. The CDR3 DNA follows: TGCGCCAGCAGCCAAGTATCAACAGGGGGTTATGGCTACACCTTC. Translated: CASSQVSTGGYGYTF.

The CDR3 coding sequence is TGTGCCAGTAGTATTTCCGGGAGCAAGGGTGGCAATCAGCCCCAGCATTTT. Its translation is CASSISGSKGGNQPQHF. This chain joins TRBV19 and TRBJ1-5; the D is unclear. Germline-derived CDR1 and CDR2 are LNHDA and SQIVND (reference sequence). This CDR3 is 17 amino acids long. V was shortened by 3 bases and J by 2 bases, with 17 bases between the two germline ends. Supplemented by reference TRBV19 and TRBJ1-5, the full variable domain reads DGGITQSPKYLFRKEGQNVTLSCEQNLNHDAMYWYRQDPGQGLRLIYYSQIVNDFQKGDIAEGYSVSREKKESFPLTVTSAQKNPTAFYLCASSISGSKGGNQPQHFGDGTRLSIL.

This clone was seen once. The J gene is TRBJ1-6, the V gene TRBV6-5; D is unresolved. The CDR3 length is 13 residues. The V gene's germline CDR1 is MNHEY and CDR2 SVGAGI. Trimming took 2 bases from V and 9 from J, leaving 8 bases between them. CDR3 residues: CASSYGGTSPLHF. CDR3 DNA sequence: TGTGCCAGCAGTTACGGAGGTACTTCACCCCTCCACTTT.

This chain joins TRBV5-1 and TRBJ1-3; D might be TRBD1 (6 bases). The CDR3 runs to 16 residues. Germline CDR1 SGHRS, CDR2 YFSETQ. The germline V and J ends were trimmed by 0 bases and 0 bases, with 10 bases remaining between them. The CDR3 protein is CASSLGQVSSGNTIYF. The CDR3 DNA reads TGCGCCAGCAGCTTGGGACAGGTTAGCTCTGGAAACACCATATATTTT.

This clone was counted between two and nine times. The genes are TRBV4-2 and TRBJ1-1; tentatively, D is TRBD1 (5 bases). This CDR3 has 14 amino acids. Germline V gives CDR1 LGHNA, CDR2 YNFKEQ. Trimming cost V 1 base and J 4 bases, with 10 bases left between them. CDR3 DNA sequence: TGTGCCAGCAGCCAAGGCCCAGGGTTCACTGAAGCTTTCTTT. It encodes CASSQGPGFTEAFF.

This clone was seen a handful of times. The genes are TRBV19 and TRBJ1-2; D is unresolved. Germline V gives CDR1 LNHDA, CDR2 SQIVND (reference sequence). V was pared by 9 bases and J by 2 bases, with 13 bases between. This CDR3 is built from 13 residues. DNA for the CDR3: TGTGCCAGCGCCTTAACGGGGAACTATGGCTACACCTTC. This sequence encodes CASALTGNYGYTF. Together with reference TRBV19 and TRBJ1-2, the CDR3 gives the full variable domain: DGGITQSPKYLFRKEGQNVTLSCEQNLNHDAMYWYRQDPGQGLRLIYYSQIVNDFQKGDIAEGYSVSREKKESFPLTVTSAQKNPTAFYLCASALTGNYGYTFGSGTRLTVV.